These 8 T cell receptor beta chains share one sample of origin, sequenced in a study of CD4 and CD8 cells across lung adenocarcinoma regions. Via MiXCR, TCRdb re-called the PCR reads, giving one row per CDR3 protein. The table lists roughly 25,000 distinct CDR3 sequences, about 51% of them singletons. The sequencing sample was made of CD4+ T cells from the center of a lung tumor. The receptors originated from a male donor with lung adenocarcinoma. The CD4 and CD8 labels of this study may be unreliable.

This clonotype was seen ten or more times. The CDR3 region is CASSLGRRLENIQYF. The CDR3 DNA sequence: TGTGCCAGCAGCTTAGGTCGGAGGTTGGAAAACATTCAGTACTTC. The chain couples TRBV7-2 to TRBJ2-4; possibly TRBD2 for D (5 bases). This CDR3 has 15 residues. Trimming shortened V by 1 base and J by 5 bases, and 12 bases separated the two germline ends. CDR1 and CDR2 (germline): SGHTA, FQGNSA.

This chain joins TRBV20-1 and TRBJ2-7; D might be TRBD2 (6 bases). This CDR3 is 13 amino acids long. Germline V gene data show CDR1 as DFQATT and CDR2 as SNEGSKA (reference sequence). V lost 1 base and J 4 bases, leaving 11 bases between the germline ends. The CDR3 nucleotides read TGCAGTGCTAGAGGGGGGGAAGGGTACGAGCAGTACTTC. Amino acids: CSARGGEGYEQYF.

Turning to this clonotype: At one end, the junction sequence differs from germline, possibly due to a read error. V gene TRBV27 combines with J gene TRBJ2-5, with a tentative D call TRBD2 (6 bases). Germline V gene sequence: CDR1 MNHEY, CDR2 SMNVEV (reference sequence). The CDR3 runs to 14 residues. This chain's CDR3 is CASSSGGGPETQYF. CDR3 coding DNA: TGTGCCAGCAGTTCCGGGGGTGGCCCAGAGACCCAGTATTTC.

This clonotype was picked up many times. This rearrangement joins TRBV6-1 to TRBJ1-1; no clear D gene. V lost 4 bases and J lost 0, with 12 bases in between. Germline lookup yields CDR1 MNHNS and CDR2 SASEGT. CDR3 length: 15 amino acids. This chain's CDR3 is CASSVQGPMNTEAFF. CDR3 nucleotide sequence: TGTGCCAGCAGTGTACAAGGCCCCATGAACACTGAAGCTTTCTTT.

The CDR3 nucleotides are TGCGCCAGCAGCTTGGCCCGCTTAGCGGGGGCGTCCTTGGATGAGCAGTTCTTC. This codes for CASSLARLAGASLDEQFF. The genes are TRBV5-1 and TRBJ2-5; 9 bases match TRBD2. The J call may be mistaken, given a closer DNA end match to TRBJ2-1. The CDR3 spans 18 residues. Germline V gene lookup returns CDR1 SGHRS and CDR2 YFSETQ.

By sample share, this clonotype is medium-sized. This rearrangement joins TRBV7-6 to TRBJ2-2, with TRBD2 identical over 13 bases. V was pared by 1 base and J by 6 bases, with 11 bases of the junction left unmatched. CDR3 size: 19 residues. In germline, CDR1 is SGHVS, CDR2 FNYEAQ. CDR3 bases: TGTGCCAGCAGCTTAGGGACTAGCGGGAGCTCTTTGGGCCCCGGGGAGCTGTTTTTT. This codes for CASSLGTSGSSLGPGELFF.

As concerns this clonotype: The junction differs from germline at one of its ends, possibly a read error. In nucleotides, the CDR3 is TGCGCCAGCAGTGAAGGGAAAGCGAGCACAGACATGCAGTACTTC. Its protein product is CASSEGKASTDMQYF. This sequence joins TRBV10-1 and TRBJ2-4, with no clear D. The length of the CDR3 is 15 residues. The germline CDR1 and CDR2 sequences are WNHNN and SYGVQD (reference sequence).

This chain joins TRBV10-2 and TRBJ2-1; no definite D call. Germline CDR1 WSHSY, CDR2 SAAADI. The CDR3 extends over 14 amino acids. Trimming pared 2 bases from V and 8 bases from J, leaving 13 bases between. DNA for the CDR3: TGCGCCAGCAGTGAGAGGACGAGCGCGGATGAGCAGTTCTTC. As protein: CASSERTSADEQFF.